The following is a TCR beta chain sequence with its context. This clone was counted at least ten times. Its antigen is currently not known. No quality values exist for individual bases; no much larger clone is one base distant. This specimen belongs to a study of beta chain features in type 1 diabetes (dated by TCRdb to 2017 to 2018). Concerning the study at large: Patients and healthy donors did not differ in mean age, gender distribution, total cell number or subset yield. A total of roughly 98,000,000 sorted cells were examined across all samples, and a strong correlation was observed between cell number per subset and RNA yield. The study compared TCRB repertoires of sorted circulating CD4+ T cell subsets between recently diagnosed type 1 diabetes patients and matched healthy donors. Regulatory and stem cell-like memory subsets were obtained from only 8 patients and about eight healthy donors, while naive and central memory subsets were obtained from all 30 or so donors.

Broad study findings and their caveats: PCR may preferentially amplify shorter templates, but because patient and control samples were amplified and corrected together, any resulting skew would affect both groups equally. Because cDNA rather than genomic DNA was sequenced, highly expressing activated cells could have been over-represented, although no difference in activation and CD3 levels was found between groups. HLA sub-analyses involved small numbers of individuals, so any influence of HLA type on TCRB rearrangement remained unresolved. Naive, central memory and regulatory TCRB repertoires appeared to be more similar among patients than among healthy donors. Type 1 diabetes patients showed a moderate but significant shortening of TCRB CDR3 length in all four CD4+ subsets. Fewer insertions and more nucleotide deletions at VDJ recombination sites were observed in patients with type 1 diabetes, implying thymic rearrangement abnormalities.

Each donor gave one peripheral blood draw, about 110 mL on average, collected into heparinised tubes. Using a panel that included CD45RO, CCR7, CD25, CD127, CD95 and CD27, naive, central memory, regulatory and stem cell-like memory CD4+ T cells were sorted on a BD FACSAria II. All sorted populations exceeded 98% purity. PBMCs were isolated right away by Lymphoprep density gradient centrifugation and were stained directly, without culture. Samples were stained and sorted in pairs, with one healthy donor and one patient per experiment, so that batch effects were minimized. The entire amount of isolated RNA was reverse transcribed using the High Capacity cDNA Reverse Transcription Kit, so the sequenced TCRB transcripts were expressed ones. Naive, central memory and regulatory T cell samples underwent deep immunoSEQ sequencing, averaging around 4 million total reads per sample. After sorted cells were lysed in RLT buffer, RNA was extracted with DNase-treated RNeasy Micro or Mini kits, with the choice depending on cell number. Each cell subset was processed on its own to prevent cross-contamination, while patient and healthy donor samples were processed together. TCRB sequences were amplified from cDNA with the immunoSEQ multiplex PCR, producing 87-bp fragments spanning the CDR3 region. Amplicons were sequenced on the Illumina HiSeq platform. The authors' pipeline ran thus. PCR bias was computationally corrected using synthetic template baselines, reads within Hamming distance 2 were collapsed, and singletons that could not be merged were discarded. Reads were aligned to IMGT to assign V, D and J genes, CDR3 length, and insertions or deletions at six rearrangement sites. Within each subset, clonotype counts were normalized to the number of sorted cells before true diversity and Gini coefficients were calculated with the tcR R package. The overlap coefficient, calculated on TCRB nucleotide sequences, was used to measure repertoire sharing. In its TCRdb copy, this immuneACCESS table keeps in-frame sequences only and misses some clones. Where compared with another copy, unresolved V genes explain less than half of these, and the others have no known cause. Clone size and V and J calls were adopted from that table, with D and trimming inferred from the DNA. In all, the sample holds roughly 300,000 clones, and 6.5% to 10% of those were seen once. More than 0.4% of the sample belongs to the ten largest clones.

V is clipped by 1 base and J by 8 bases, and the sequence between their germline boundaries is 12 bases long. From its cysteine to its phenylalanine, the CDR3 spans 14 amino acids. Of the read, only the CDR3 DNA is kept; its 42 bases are in frame from base 1. As encoded in the germline V gene (reference sequence), CDR1 is SGHAT while CDR2 is FQDESV. Specimen: central memory CD4+ T cells from blood. The TCR originated in a woman aged 18-35 years in good health. The sequence is built from TRBV11-1 and TRBJ2-4, and possibly TRBD2, on 5 matching bases. The CDR3 amino acid sequence is: CASSLVGGGDIQYF. The nucleotides are TGTGCCAGCAGCTTAGTCGGCGGAGGTGACATTCAGTACTTC.